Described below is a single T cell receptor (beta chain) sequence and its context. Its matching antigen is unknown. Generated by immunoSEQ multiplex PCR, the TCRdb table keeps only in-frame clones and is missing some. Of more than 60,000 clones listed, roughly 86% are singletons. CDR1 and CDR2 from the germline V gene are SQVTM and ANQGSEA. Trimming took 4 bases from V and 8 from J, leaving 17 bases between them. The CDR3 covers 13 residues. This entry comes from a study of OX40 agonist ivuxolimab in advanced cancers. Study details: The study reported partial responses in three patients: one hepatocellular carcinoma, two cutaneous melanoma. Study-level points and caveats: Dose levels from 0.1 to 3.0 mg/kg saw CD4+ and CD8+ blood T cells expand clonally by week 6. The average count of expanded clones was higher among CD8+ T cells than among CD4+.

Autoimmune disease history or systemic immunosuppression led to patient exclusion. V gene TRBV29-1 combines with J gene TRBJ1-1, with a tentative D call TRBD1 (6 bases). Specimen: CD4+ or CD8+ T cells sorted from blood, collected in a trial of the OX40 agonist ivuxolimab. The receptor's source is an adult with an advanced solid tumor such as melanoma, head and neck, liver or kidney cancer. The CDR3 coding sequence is TGCAGCGTTGCGATGCTAACAGGGAGGGAAGCTTTCTTT. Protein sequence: CSVAMLTGREAFF.